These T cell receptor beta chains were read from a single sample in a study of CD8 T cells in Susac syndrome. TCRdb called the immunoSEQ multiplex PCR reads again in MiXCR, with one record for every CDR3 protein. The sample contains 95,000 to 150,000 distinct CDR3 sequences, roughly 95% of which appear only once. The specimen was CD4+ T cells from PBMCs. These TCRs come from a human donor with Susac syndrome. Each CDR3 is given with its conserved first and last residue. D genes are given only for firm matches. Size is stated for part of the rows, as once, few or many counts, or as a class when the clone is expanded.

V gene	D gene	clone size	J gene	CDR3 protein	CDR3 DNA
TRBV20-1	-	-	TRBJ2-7	CSAVTSGGPAEQYF	TGCAGTGCTGTCACGTCAGGGGGGCCGGCCGAGCAGTACTTC
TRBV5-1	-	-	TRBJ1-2	CASSSRQADGYTF	TGCGCCAGCAGCTCTCGACAGGCAGATGGCTACACCTTC
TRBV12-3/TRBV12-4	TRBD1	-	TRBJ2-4	CASGTGGPLAKNIQYF	TGTGCCAGCGGGACAGGGGGTCCTCTAGCCAAAAACATTCAGTACTTC
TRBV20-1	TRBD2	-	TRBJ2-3	CSARGSGARDTQYF	TGCAGTGCTAGGGGTAGCGGGGCTCGGGATACGCAGTATTTT
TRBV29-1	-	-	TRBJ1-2	CSVEKVARGYGYTF	TGCAGCGTTGAAAAGGTCGCAAGGGGATATGGCTACACCTTC
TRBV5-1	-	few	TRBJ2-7	CASSLGHRPYEQYF	TGCGCCAGCAGCTTGGGACACAGACCCTACGAGCAGTACTTC
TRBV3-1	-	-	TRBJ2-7	CASGYLRGEQYF	TGTGCCAGCGGGTACCTTAGGGGTGAGCAGTACTTC
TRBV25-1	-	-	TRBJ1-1	CASSEYGEATEAFF	TGTGCCAGCAGTGAATACGGGGAGGCCACTGAAGCTTTCTTT
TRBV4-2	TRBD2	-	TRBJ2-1	CASSQVLAAYNEQFF	TGTGCCAGCAGCCAAGTCCTAGCGGCCTACAATGAGCAGTTCTTC
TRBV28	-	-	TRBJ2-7	CASSQHYEQYF	TGTGCCAGCAGTCAGCATTACGAGCAGTACTTC
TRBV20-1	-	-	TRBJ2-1	CSAPFNEQFF	TGCAGTGCTCCCTTTAATGAGCAGTTCTTC
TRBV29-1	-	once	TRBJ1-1	CSVGQLLGTEAFF	TGCAGCGTTGGACAATTGTTGGGCACTGAAGCTTTCTTT
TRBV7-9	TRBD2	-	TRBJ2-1	CASSLGFAQREGNEQFF	TGTGCCAGCAGCTTAGGTTTCGCCCAGCGGGAGGGAAATGAGCAGTTCTTC